These T cell receptor beta chains were read from a single sample in a study of blood T cell repertoires in COVID-19. Only in-frame clones appear in the TCRdb table, and some are missing; sequencing was by immunoSEQ multiplex PCR. The sample lists about 140,000 clones, 81% occurring once. Sequencing was carried out using peripheral blood. These receptors came from a human donor in a cohort sampled during active COVID-19. Both conserved end residues are trimmed from each CDR3. Size is omitted from some rows. Given values are once, few, many or a class for expanded clones.

size: -
V: TRBV28
J: TRBJ1-2
CDR3: ASTPFATGEGLGYT

size: -
V: TRBV4-3
J: TRBJ2-7
CDR3: ASSQDFPGASYEQY

size: -
V: TRBV7-6
J: TRBJ2-3
CDR3: ASSLFGGGVTDTQY

size: few
V: TRBV5-5
J: TRBJ1-2
CDR3: ASSLQDRGAGYT

size: -
V: TRBV29-1
J: TRBJ2-7
CDR3: SVRVSSPGAYEQY

size: -
V: TRBV3-1/TRBV3-2
J: TRBJ1-5
CDR3: ASSQDVTETNQPQH

size: few
V: TRBV27
J: TRBJ2-7
CDR3: ASSSLLRGTYYEQY

size: -
V: TRBV6-5
J: TRBJ2-7
CDR3: ASSRAGDYEQY

size: -
V: TRBV2
J: TRBJ1-5
CDR3: ASRKAGTGTLSNQPQH

size: -
V: TRBV7-2
J: TRBJ2-1
CDR3: ASSLGLAAELRNEQF

size: few
V: TRBV7-2
J: TRBJ2-5
CDR3: ASSPSGSGETQY

size: -
V: TRBV28
J: TRBJ2-5
CDR3: ASSLVGPVETQY

size: once
V: TRBV3-1/TRBV3-2
J: TRBJ2-7
CDR3: ASSPSPASGRWVRAYEQY

size: -
V: TRBV15
J: TRBJ2-2
CDR3: ATSTRQGLAGELF

size: -
V: TRBV7-2
J: TRBJ2-3
CDR3: ASSLSLASGRSDTQY

size: once
V: TRBV7-2
J: TRBJ2-7
CDR3: ASSKTSGSYEQY

size: -
V: TRBV5-5
J: TRBJ2-7
CDR3: ASSLPRREQY

size: -
V: TRBV5-1
J: TRBJ1-1
CDR3: ASSQDSYNEAF

size: -
V: TRBV28
J: TRBJ1-3
CDR3: ASSPQGAPGNTIY

size: -
V: TRBV7-6
J: TRBJ2-7
CDR3: ASSLGQGPVYEQY

size: -
V: TRBV6-5
J: TRBJ2-7
CDR3: ASSPDRVAEQY

size: -
V: TRBV6-6
J: TRBJ2-2
CDR3: ASSYPREVTGELF

size: -
V: TRBV25-1
J: TRBJ1-1
CDR3: ASSVGVTAF

size: -
V: TRBV9
J: TRBJ2-1
CDR3: ASSVVSGSSYNEQF

size: once
V: TRBV18
J: TRBJ2-1
CDR3: ASSPYSPREQF